This T cell receptor beta chain emerged from a study of control samples from healthy donors and cancer patients. The protocol was immunoSEQ multiplex PCR, while the TCRdb copy is restricted to in-frame clones and leaves out a portion. This table has around 94,000 clones, approximately 93% appearing once. CDR3 length: 14 amino acids. CDR1 is SGHRS and CDR2 is YFSETQ in the germline V gene. Trimming took 0 bases from V and 0 from J, leaving 7 bases between them. The TCR comes from a woman in her 30s in good health. The sample taken for sequencing was blood. The rearrangement links TRBV5-1 to TRBJ2-7; weak D call: TRBD2 (5 bases). As DNA, the CDR3 is TGCGCCAGCAGCTTGGTAGGGAGCTCCTACGAGCAGTACTTC. This translates into CASSLVGSSYEQYF.